The clone carrying this T cell receptor (beta chain) has more than one count but fewer than ten. This CDR3 has 17 residues. The ends lost 4 bases at V and 4 bases at J; junction bases unmatched: 7. Germline CDR1 reads SGHDT; CDR2 reads YYEEEE. The record originates from a study of blood T cell repertoires in COVID-19. Turning to the study itself: Specimens from acute and convalescent COVID-19 originated in the United States, Italy and Spain. T cells, B-cell-depleted T cells, or PBMCs provided the cDNA or gDNA that served as material.

Clones were read by immunoSEQ multiplex PCR, and TCRdb kept only the in-frame ones, dropping some. The sample records fewer than 75,000 clones, about 84% being singletons. The clonotype originates from a human donor in a cohort sampled during active COVID-19. This rearrangement joins TRBV5-6 to TRBJ2-2; 13 positions agree with TRBD2. The sequenced sample consisted of peripheral blood. The CDR3 reads CASSPTSGGPGTGELFF. The CDR3 nucleotides are TGTGCCAGCAGCCCGACTAGCGGGGGGCCCGGCACCGGGGAGCTGTTTTTT.